The rows below give T cell receptor beta chains drawn from one sample of a study of human T cells and chemical hapten exposure. TCRdb re-derived calls from the RACE reads in MiXCR, one entry per CDR3 protein. The table shows 180,000 or so distinct CDR3 sequences, with approximately 20% occurring only once. The sequencing used whole blood, collected in connection with sensitization to the hapten diphenylcyclopropenone (DPC). Receptors originate from a woman aged 45-65 years with alopecia areata. Some clones in this sample may be carry-over from other donors' samples. The CDR3 runs from the conserved cysteine through the conserved F or W. A D gene is named only where the DNA matches it firmly. The size of a clone is reported for some rows only, either as once, few or many, or as a class for expanded clones.

J	size	V	D	length	DNA	CDR3
TRBJ2-3	few	TRBV10-3	TRBD1	15	TGTGCCATCAGTTACAGGGGTCATGAAACAGATACGCAGTATTTT	CAISYRGHETDTQYF
TRBJ1-1	NA	TRBV5-1	TRBD1	16	TGCGCCAGCAGCCAACAGGGGCTGACAATGAACACTGAAGCTTTCTTT	CASSQQGLTMNTEAFF
TRBJ2-3	NA	TRBV29-1	TRBD1	12	TGCAGCGGGGACAGGGGGCGGGATACGCAGTATTTT	CSGDRGRDTQYF
TRBJ1-2	few	TRBV6-1	NA	15	TGTGCCAGCAGTGATGGCAACCCTTCTACGGGGGGCTACACCTTC	CASSDGNPSTGGYTF
TRBJ2-7	few	TRBV5-1	TRBD2	18	TGCGCCAGCAGCTTGGGTCCCAGCGGGAGGGCCCCGGCCTACGAGCAGTACTTC	CASSLGPSGRAPAYEQYF
TRBJ1-5	many	TRBV20-1	TRBD1	15	TGCAGTGCTAGATTGGGACAGGGGAAAGTCCAGCCCCAGCATTTT	CSARLGQGKVQPQHF
TRBJ2-1	NA	TRBV7-2	TRBD2	17	TGTGCCAGCAGCTTTGGTTTGAGACTAGCGGGGTACAATGAGCAGTTCTTC	CASSFGLRLAGYNEQFF
TRBJ2-5	few	TRBV19	NA	13	TGTGCCAGTAGTATACAGGGACAAGAGACCCAGTACTTC	CASSIQGQETQYF
TRBJ2-3	NA	TRBV5-1	TRBD2	17	TGCGCCAGCAGTAAAGGACTAGCGGGACGATTCACAGATACGCAGTATTTT	CASSKGLAGRFTDTQYF
TRBJ1-2	NA	TRBV7-6	NA	13	TGTGCCAGCAGCTCGACAGAGATGGGTGGCTACACCTTC	CASSSTEMGGYTF